Presented here are 10 T cell receptor beta chains from one specimen sequenced in a study of post-analysis software for immune sequencing data. Unique molecular identifiers had been added to the TCR beta cDNA libraries. Each CDR3 protein gets one entry after TCRdb re-called the PCR reads with MiXCR. The data contain roughly 800,000 distinct CDR3 sequences, roughly 50% of them seen just once; the ten biggest clones take up roughly 4.5%. Broader study findings: Relative to controls, patients had roughly five TRBV segments at higher frequency, with TRBV5-6, TRBV5-1 and TRBV20-1 among these.

Their cognate antigens are unknown. Sequenced material: blood. These receptors originate from a girl aged 10 to 17 with multiple sclerosis.

The chain combines TRBV9 with TRBJ2-5; TRBD2 is a possible D gene (5 bases). The J call may not be correct, given that the DNA end is closer to TRBJ2-7. The germline gives CDR1 SGDLS, CDR2 YYNGEE. This CDR3 region has 14 residues. CDR3 coding DNA: TGTGCCAGCAGCATAGAGGGCCTGTATGACGAGCAGTACTTC. It codes for CASSIEGLYDEQYF.

The chain links TRBV20-1 to TRBJ2-7; 8 positions agree with TRBD2. The CDR3 consists of 17 residues. CDR1 DFQATT and CDR2 SNEGSKA come from the germline V gene (reference sequence). Germline trimming cut 0 bases from V and 3 bases from J; bases unmatched to any gene: 13. CDR3 DNA sequence: TGCAGTGCTAGAGATGCCGGTGGGCTAGCGGGCATCTACGAGCAGTACTTC. Protein sequence: CSARDAGGLAGIYEQYF.

The V gene is TRBV7-2, the J gene TRBJ2-7, with TRBD2 as a possible D gene (6 bases). The CDR3 runs 15 residues. V was pared by 1 base and J by 3 bases, with 13 bases between. In germline, CDR1 is SGHTA, CDR2 FQGNSA. The CDR3 region is CASSLGDSPHYEQYF. The CDR3 DNA reads as TGTGCCAGCAGCTTAGGGGACTCCCCCCACTACGAGCAGTACTTC.

CDR3 loop: CASSLIGQGGTEAFF. The DNA of the CDR3 is TGTGCCAGCAGCTTAATAGGTCAGGGTGGGACTGAAGCTTTCTTT. The chain uses TRBV7-2 and TRBJ1-1; tentatively, D is TRBD1 (5 bases). The length of the CDR3 is 15 residues. V dropped 2 bases and J dropped 5 bases, with 15 bases sitting between them. Germline V gene sequence: CDR1 SGHTA, CDR2 FQGNSA. The complete variable domain, with remaining parts taken from reference TRBV7-2 and TRBJ1-1, reads GAGVSQSPSNKVTEKGKDVELRCDPISGHTALYWYRQSLGQGLEFLIYFQGNSAPDKSGLPSDRFSAERTGGSVSTLTIQRTQQEDSAVYLCASSLIGQGGTEAFFGQGTRLTVV.

This clonotype was counted between two and nine times. The J gene is TRBJ2-2, the V gene TRBV5-1, with 13 bases matching TRBD2. The CDR3 has 17 residues. Germline V gene data show CDR1 as SGHRS and CDR2 as YFSETQ. The ends lost 1 base at V and 5 bases at J; junction bases unmatched: 5. CDR3 coding DNA: TGCGCCAGCAGCTTGACTAGCGGGAGGGCCGAGACCGGGGAGCTGTTTTTT. Amino acids: CASSLTSGRAETGELFF.

This chain uses TRBV30 with TRBJ2-5; 7 bases are a match to TRBD2. The last part of the DNA fits TRBJ2-7 better; the J call may be wrong. This CDR3 spans 14 amino acids. Germline loops: CDR1 GTSNPN, CDR2 SVGIG (reference sequence). CDR3 region: CAWSEKGGPIEQYF. Here the CDR3 DNA reads TGTGCCTGGAGTGAAAAGGGAGGGCCGATCGAGCAGTACTTC.

This clonotype has only a few counts. The rearrangement uses TRBV6-6 and TRBJ2-7; TRBD1 agrees at 8 bases. The CDR3 totals 15 residues. Germline CDR1 reads MNHNY; CDR2 reads SVGAGI (reference sequence). Trimming took 5 bases from V and 2 from J; bases not matched to a gene: 8. CDR3 DNA sequence: TGTGCCAGCAGTCGGACAGGGCTGAGGGCCTACGAGCAGTACTTC. Protein sequence: CASSRTGLRAYEQYF.

V and J are TRBV30 and TRBJ1-1; no reliable D call. V was trimmed by 2 bases and J by 8 bases, leaving 12 bases between them. The germline gives CDR1 GTSNPN, CDR2 SVGIG (reference sequence). The CDR3 contains 12 residues. The CDR3 spells CAWSRNGPEAFF. DNA for the CDR3: TGTGCCTGGAGTCGCAATGGGCCCGAAGCTTTCTTT. The full variable domain, rest sourced from reference TRBV30 and TRBJ1-1, is SQTIHQWPATLVQPVGSPLSLECTVEGTSNPNLYWYRQAAGRGLQLLFYSVGIGQISSEVPQNLSASRPQDRQFILSSKKLLLSDSGFYLCAWSRNGPEAFFGQGTRLTVV.

The CDR3, as DNA: TGTGCCAGCAGTGAGGGGACGGCAACTAATGAAAAACTGTTTTTT. Encoded protein: CASSEGTATNEKLFF. V and J are TRBV6-1 and TRBJ1-4, with D tentatively TRBD1 (5 bases). CDR1 is MNHNS, CDR2 SASEGT, per germline. The V gene lost 3 bases and the J gene lost 0 bases, with 8 bases spanning the gap. There are 15 residues in the CDR3.

This chain connects TRBV5-6 to TRBJ2-1, with 8 bases fitting TRBD2. The trim removed 0 bases at V and 5 bases at J, leaving 4 bases unmatched. Germline CDR1 SGHDT, CDR2 YYEEEE. The CDR3 has 15 amino acids. CDR3 nucleotides: TGTGCCAGCAGCTTGGTGCGGGAGGTTGACAATGAGCAGTTCTTC. Amino acids: CASSLVREVDNEQFF.